This TCR beta chain originates from a study of T cells in Graves' hyperthyroidism and ophthalmopathy. Findings and limits, study-wide: Most clonotypes expanded in thyroid above 0.001 were likewise present in blood. The model identified upcoming ophthalmopathy a median approximately six months ahead of onset.

The CDR3 extends over 11 amino acids. The V and J ends lost 3 bases and 6 bases respectively, with 6 bases between them. The germline CDR1 and CDR2 sequences are MNHNS and SASEGT. Template material for amplifying TCR beta CDR3 regions consisted of RNA transcripts. During a first-round RT-PCR of the TCR CDR3, the HTBI primer set was used. One entry per CDR3 protein results from TCRdb running MiXCR on the multiplex PCR reads. The sample records more than 300,000 distinct CDR3 sequences, roughly 17% being singletons. PBMCs came from 9 to 10 ml fresh peripheral blood. In regard to this clonotype: No antigen is known for it.

The specimen was blood. This chain uses TRBV6-1 with TRBJ2-7; D uncertain. This TCR was sampled from a woman in her 30s with Graves' hyperthyroidism that later progressed to Graves' ophthalmopathy. The CDR3, as DNA: TGTGCCAGCAGTGAGGCCCCCGAGCAGTACTTC. Translation gives CASSEAPEQYF.